This TCR beta chain comes out of a study of blood T cell repertoires in COVID-19. As for the study in general: Researchers got acute and convalescent COVID-19 samples from the United States, Italy and Spain. T cells, B-cell-depleted T cells, or PBMCs supplied cDNA or gDNA.

Original data processing: Estimates of nucleated cell counts were drawn from the amplification of reference gene primers. Assay: immunoSEQ multiplex PCR; the TCRdb copy retains only in-frame clones and omits some. V and J calls and clone size are given by that table; D and trimming were obtained from the DNA. The data contain approximately 65,000 clones, about 81% of them singletons. This CDR3 has 12 residues. Germline V gene data show CDR1 as SQVTM and CDR2 as ANQGSEA. Losses at the gene ends were 1 base for V and 11 bases for J; bases not matched to a gene: 6. The TCR sequence derives from a man of 80 years or more with acute or convalescent COVID-19. The chain combines TRBV29-1 with TRBJ1-1; 8 nucleotides line up with TRBD1. Sequenced material: peripheral blood. The CDR3 is CSVEGTGNAAFF. In DNA form, the CDR3 reads TGCAGCGTTGAAGGGACAGGGAATGCGGCTTTCTTT.